This T cell receptor beta chain came from a study of blood T cell repertoires in COVID-19. Background on the study: The United States, Italy and Spain supplied acute and convalescent COVID-19 samples.

The CDR3 length is 15 residues. Looked up from germline, CDR1 is MDHEN and CDR2 is SYDVKM. V was trimmed by 1 base and J by 3 bases, leaving 9 bases between them. The protocol was immunoSEQ multiplex PCR, while the TCRdb copy is restricted to in-frame clones and leaves out a portion. The sample carries about 180,000 clones, approximately 78% recorded once. The sequence derives from an elderly woman with COVID-19, enrolled during active disease. V is TRBV28 and J is TRBJ2-2; no clear D gene. Sequencing used peripheral blood. DNA for the CDR3: TGTGCCAGCAGTTTATTGGTACGGGACACCGGGGAGCTGTTTTTT. This translates into CASSLLVRDTGELFF.